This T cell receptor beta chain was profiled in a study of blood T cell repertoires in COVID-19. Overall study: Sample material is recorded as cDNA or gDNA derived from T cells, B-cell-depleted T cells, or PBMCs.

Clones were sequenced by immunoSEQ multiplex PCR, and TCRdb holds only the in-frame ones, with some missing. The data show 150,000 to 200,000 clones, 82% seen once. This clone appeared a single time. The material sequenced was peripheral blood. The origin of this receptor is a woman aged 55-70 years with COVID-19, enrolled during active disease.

The CDR3: CASYWGVGSPLHF. CDR3 bases: TGTGCCAGCTACTGGGGGGTGGGTTCACCCCTCCACTTT. This rearrangement joins TRBV2 to TRBJ1-6, with D perhaps TRBD1 (5 bases). V dropped 8 bases and J dropped 9 bases, with 14 bases sitting between them. CDR3 length: 13 residues. The germline gives CDR1 SNHLY, CDR2 FYNNEI. The variable domain in full, with the rest retrieved from reference TRBV2 and TRBJ1-6, is EPEVTQTPSHQVTQMGQEVILRCVPISNHLYFYWYRQILGQKVEFLVSFYNNEISEKSEIFDDQFSVERPDGSNFTLKIRSTKLEDSAMYFCASYWGVGSPLHFGNGTRLTVT.